The clone carrying this T cell receptor (beta chain) appeared once. Participant age was roughly 18 to 90 years, and participants resided in approximately 25 US areas. Membership in each cohort depended on participant-reported clinical history. This sample stems from a study of blood T cell repertoires in COVID-19. Turning to the study itself: Italy, Spain and the United States were the sources of the convalescent and acute COVID-19 samples.

This CDR3 region has 17 residues. J was trimmed by 5 bases and V by 4 bases; bases with no gene match: 15. CDR1 is SGHRS, CDR2 YFSETQ, per germline. Methods used by the authors: Amplification with reference gene primers provided the estimates of nucleated cell counts. Sequencing was performed with immunoSEQ multiplex PCR; in TCRdb, only in-frame clones are kept and a portion is missing. That table supplies the V and J calls and clone size; D and trimming were determined from the DNA. Found here are hundreds of thousands of clones, about 85% of them singletons; the top ten hold about 2%. The specimen was PBMCs or T cells enriched from blood (not recorded which). The sequence came from a woman younger than 30 with acute COVID-19. The J gene is TRBJ2-3, the V gene TRBV5-1; 8 bases align to TRBD2. The CDR3 bases are TGCGCCAGCAGCCCCCCCGGTGGAGCGGGAGTCGGAGATACGCAGTATTTT. This translates into CASSPPGGAGVGDTQYF. The whole variable domain, filled in from reference TRBV5-1 and TRBJ2-3, reads KAGVTQTPRYLIKTRGQQVTLSCSPISGHRSVSWYQQTPGQGLQFLFEYFSETQRNKGNFPGRFSGRQFSNSRSEMNVSTLELGDSALYLCASSPPGGAGVGDTQYFGPGTRLTVL.